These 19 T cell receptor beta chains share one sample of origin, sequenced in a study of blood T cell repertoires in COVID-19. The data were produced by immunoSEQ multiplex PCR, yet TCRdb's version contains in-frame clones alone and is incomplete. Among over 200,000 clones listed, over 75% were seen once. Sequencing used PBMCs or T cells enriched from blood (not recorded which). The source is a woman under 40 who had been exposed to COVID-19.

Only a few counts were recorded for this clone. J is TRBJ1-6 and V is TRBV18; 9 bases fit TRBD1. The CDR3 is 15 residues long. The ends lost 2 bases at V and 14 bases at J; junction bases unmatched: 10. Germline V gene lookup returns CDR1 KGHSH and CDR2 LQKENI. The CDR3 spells CASSPGTGLQGALHF. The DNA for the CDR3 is TGTGCCAGCTCACCAGGGACAGGGCTTCAGGGGGCCCTCCACTTT. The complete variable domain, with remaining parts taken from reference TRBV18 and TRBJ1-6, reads NAGVMQNPRHLVRRRGQEARLRCSPMKGHSHVYWYRQLPEEGLKFMVYLQKENIIDESGMPKERFSAEFPKEGPSILRIQQVVRGDSAAYFCASSPGTGLQGALHFGNGTRLTVT.

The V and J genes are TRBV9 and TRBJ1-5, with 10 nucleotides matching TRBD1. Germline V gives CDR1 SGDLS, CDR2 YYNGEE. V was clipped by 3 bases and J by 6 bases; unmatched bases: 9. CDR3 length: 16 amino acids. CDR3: CASSDPTGGAGQPQHF. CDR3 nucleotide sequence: TGTGCCAGCAGCGACCCGACAGGGGGCGCGGGTCAGCCCCAGCATTTT.

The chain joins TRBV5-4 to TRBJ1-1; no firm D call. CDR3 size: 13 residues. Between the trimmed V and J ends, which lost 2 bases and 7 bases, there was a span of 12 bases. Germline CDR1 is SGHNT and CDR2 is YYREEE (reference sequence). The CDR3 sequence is CASSFTTQHEAFF. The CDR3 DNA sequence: TGTGCCAGCAGCTTTACAACACAGCATGAAGCTTTCTTT. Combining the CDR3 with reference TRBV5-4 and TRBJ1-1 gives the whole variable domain ETGVTQSPTHLIKTRGQQVTLRCSSQSGHNTVSWYQQALGQGPQFIFQYYREEENGRGNFPPRFSGLQFPNYSSELNVNALELDDSALYLCASSFTTQHEAFFGQGTRLTVV.

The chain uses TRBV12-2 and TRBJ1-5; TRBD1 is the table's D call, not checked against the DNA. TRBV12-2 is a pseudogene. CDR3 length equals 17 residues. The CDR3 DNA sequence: TGTGCAAGTCGCCCAGGACAGGGAGCGGTAGAGGATCAGCCCCAGCATTTT. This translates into CASRPGQGAVEDQPQHF.

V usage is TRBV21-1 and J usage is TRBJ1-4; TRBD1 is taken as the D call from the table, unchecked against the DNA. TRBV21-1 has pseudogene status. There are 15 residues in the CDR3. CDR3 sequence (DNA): TGTGCCAGCAGCGCACTCAGGGGTGATCGGGAAAAACTGTTTTTT. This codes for CASSALRGDREKLFF.

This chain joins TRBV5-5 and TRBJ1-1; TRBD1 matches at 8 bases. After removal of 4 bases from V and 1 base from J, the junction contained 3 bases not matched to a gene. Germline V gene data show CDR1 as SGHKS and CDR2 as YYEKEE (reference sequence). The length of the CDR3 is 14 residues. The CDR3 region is CASSRTGQNTEAFF. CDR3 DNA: TGTGCCAGCAGCCGGACAGGGCAGAACACTGAAGCTTTCTTT.

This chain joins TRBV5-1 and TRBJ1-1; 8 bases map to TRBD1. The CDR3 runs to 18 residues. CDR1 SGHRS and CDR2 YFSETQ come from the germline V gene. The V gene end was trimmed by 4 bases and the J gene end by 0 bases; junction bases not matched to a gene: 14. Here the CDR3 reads CASSRIFDRGLMNTEAFF. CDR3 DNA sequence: TGCGCCAGCAGCCGAATCTTTGACAGGGGTCTTATGAACACTGAAGCTTTCTTT.

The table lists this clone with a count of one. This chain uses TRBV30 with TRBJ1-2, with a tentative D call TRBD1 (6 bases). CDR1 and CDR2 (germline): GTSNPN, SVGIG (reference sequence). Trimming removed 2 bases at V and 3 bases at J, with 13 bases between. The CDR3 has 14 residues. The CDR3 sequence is CAWSQPGQHYGYTF. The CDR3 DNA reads TGTGCCTGGAGTCAACCCGGACAGCACTATGGCTACACCTTC.

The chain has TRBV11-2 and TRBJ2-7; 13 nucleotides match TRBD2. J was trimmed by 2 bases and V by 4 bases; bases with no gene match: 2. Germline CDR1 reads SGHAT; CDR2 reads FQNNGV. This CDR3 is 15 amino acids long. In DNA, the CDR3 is TGTGCCAGCAGCTATGGGACTAGCGGGGCCTACGAGCAGTACTTC. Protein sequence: CASSYGTSGAYEQYF.

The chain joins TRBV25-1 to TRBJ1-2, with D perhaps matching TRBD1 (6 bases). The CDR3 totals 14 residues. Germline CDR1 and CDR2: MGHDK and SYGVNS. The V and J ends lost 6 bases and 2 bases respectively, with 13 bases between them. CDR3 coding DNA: TGTGCCAGCAGGCACAGGGATTTGAACTATGGCTACACCTTC. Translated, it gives CASRHRDLNYGYTF.

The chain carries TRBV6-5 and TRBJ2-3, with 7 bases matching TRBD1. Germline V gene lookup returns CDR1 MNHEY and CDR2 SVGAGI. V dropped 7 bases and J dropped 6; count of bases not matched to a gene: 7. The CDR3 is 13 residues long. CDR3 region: CASTWTGSDTQYF. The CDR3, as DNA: TGTGCCAGCACATGGACAGGATCCGATACGCAGTATTTT.

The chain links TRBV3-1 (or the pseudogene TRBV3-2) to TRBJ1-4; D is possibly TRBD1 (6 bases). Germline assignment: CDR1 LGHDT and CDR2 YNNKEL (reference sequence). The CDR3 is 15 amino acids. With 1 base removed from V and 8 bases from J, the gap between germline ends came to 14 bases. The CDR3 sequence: CASSQVHRVGEKLFF. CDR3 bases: TGTGCCAGCAGCCAAGTCCACAGGGTGGGCGAAAAACTGTTTTTT.

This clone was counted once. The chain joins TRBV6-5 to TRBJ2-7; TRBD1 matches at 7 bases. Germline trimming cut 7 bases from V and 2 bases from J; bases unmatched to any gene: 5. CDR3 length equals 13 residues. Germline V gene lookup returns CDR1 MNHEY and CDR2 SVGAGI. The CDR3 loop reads CASNRQGPYEQYF. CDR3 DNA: TGTGCCAGCAACCGACAGGGCCCCTACGAGCAGTACTTC.

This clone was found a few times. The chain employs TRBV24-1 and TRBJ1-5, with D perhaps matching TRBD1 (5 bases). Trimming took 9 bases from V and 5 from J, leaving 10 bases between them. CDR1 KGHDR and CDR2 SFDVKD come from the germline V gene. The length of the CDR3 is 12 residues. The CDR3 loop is CATSQGYQPQHF. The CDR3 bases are TGTGCCACCTCCCAGGGTTATCAGCCCCAGCATTTT.

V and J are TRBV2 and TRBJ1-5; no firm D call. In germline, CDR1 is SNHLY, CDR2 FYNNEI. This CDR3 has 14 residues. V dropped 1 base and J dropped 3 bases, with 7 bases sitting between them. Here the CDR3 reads CASSEEQFNQPQHF. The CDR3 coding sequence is TGTGCCAGCAGTGAAGAACAATTCAATCAGCCCCAGCATTTT.

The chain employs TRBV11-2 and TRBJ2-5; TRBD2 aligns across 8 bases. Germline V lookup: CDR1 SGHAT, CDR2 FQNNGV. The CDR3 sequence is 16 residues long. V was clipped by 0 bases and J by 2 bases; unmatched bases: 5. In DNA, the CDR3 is TGTGCCAGCAGCTTAGAAGGGGGGACTAGACAAGAGACCCAGTACTTC. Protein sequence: CASSLEGGTRQETQYF. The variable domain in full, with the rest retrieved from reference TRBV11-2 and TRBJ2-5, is EAGVAQSPRYKIIEKRQSVAFWCNPISGHATLYWYQQILGQGPKLLIQFQNNGVVDDSQLPKDRFSAERLKGVDSTLKIQPAKLEDSAVYLCASSLEGGTRQETQYFGPGTRLLVL.

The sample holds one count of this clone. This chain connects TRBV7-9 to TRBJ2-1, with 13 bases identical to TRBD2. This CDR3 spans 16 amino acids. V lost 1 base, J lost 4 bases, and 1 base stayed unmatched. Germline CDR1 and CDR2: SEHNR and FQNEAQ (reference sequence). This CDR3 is CASSLGGLAGYNEQFF. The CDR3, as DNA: TGTGCCAGCAGCTTAGGGGGACTAGCGGGGTACAATGAGCAGTTCTTC.

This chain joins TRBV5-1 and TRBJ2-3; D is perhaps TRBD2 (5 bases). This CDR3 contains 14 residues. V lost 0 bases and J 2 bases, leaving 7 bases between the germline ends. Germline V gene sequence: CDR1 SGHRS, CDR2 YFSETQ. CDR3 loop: CASSLGLPTDTQYF. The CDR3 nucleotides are TGCGCCAGCAGCTTGGGACTACCCACAGATACGCAGTATTTT.

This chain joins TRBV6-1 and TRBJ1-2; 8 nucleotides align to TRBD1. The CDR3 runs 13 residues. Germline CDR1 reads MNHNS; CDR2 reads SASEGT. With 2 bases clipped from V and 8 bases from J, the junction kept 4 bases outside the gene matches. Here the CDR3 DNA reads TGTGCCAGCAGTGAACGAGCAGGGGGCGGCTACACCTTC. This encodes CASSERAGGGYTF.